The 22 T cell receptor beta chains listed next were all sequenced from one sample in a study of early T cells in non-severe SARS-CoV-2 infection. A single record per CDR3 protein comes from TCRdb applying MiXCR to the 5' RACE reads. The table records around 37,000 distinct CDR3 sequences, about 8.2% of them present only once. The source material was whole blood. The receptors shown here come from an adult who was a healthcare worker with PCR-confirmed SARS-CoV-2 infection or an uninfected control (not recorded which).

By frequency in the sample, this clonotype is medium-sized (0.01 to 0.1%). The chain combines TRBV11-1 with TRBJ2-7; no clear D gene. The length of the CDR3 is 12 residues. The germline CDR1 and CDR2 sequences are SGHAT and FQDESV (reference sequence). Trimming removed 4 bases at V and 3 bases at J, with 7 bases between. The CDR3 DNA follows: TGTGCCAGCAGCTCGTACAGCTACGAGCAGTACTTC. It codes for CASSSYSYEQYF.

Ten or more counts support this clonotype. The V gene is TRBV6-2 or TRBV6-3, the J gene TRBJ2-6; D is possibly TRBD1 (6 bases). The germline V gene has CDR1 MNHEY and CDR2 SVGEGT. V was shortened by 6 bases and J by 0 bases, with 15 bases between the two germline ends. The CDR3 has 17 residues. CDR3 bases: TGTGCCAGCAGGCCCGGGACATTGAACTCTGGGGCCAACGTCCTGACTTTC. This sequence encodes CASRPGTLNSGANVLTF.

This clonotype was seen repeatedly, ten times or more. This chain connects TRBV6-2 or TRBV6-3 to TRBJ2-3; tentatively, D is TRBD1 or TRBD2 (6 bases each). Germline V lookup: CDR1 MNHEY, CDR2 SVGEGT. V lost 7 bases, J lost 3 bases, and 23 bases lay in between. This CDR3 region has 17 residues. The DNA for the CDR3 is TGTGCCAGCATTAACCCCTTGAGGGGGGAAAAGACAGATACGCAGTATTTT. Translating gives CASINPLRGEKTDTQYF.

This clonotype was seen ten or more times. The chain couples TRBV3-1 to TRBJ1-2; D not certain. Germline CDR1 is LGHDT and CDR2 is YNNKEL (reference sequence). The CDR3 runs to 15 residues. V shed 0 bases and J shed 1 base, with 9 bases lying between them. CDR3 nucleotide sequence: TGTGCCAGCAGCCAAGATAATAACGTTAACTATGGCTACACCTTC. This sequence encodes CASSQDNNVNYGYTF.

Many counts were recorded for this clonotype. The chain uses TRBV30 and TRBJ1-1; D uncertain. The CDR3 is 13 amino acids. The V end was cut by 3 bases, the J end by 4 bases, with 12 bases between. CDR1 is GTSNPN and CDR2 is SVGIG in the germline V gene (reference sequence). The DNA for the CDR3 is TGTGCCTGGAGCCTAGAGGAAAGCACTGAAGCTTTCTTT. Amino acid sequence: CAWSLEESTEAFF.

This clonotype came up many times. The V call is TRBV5-1, the J call TRBJ1-4; no definite D call. Germline lookup yields CDR1 SGHRS and CDR2 YFSETQ. This CDR3 contains 15 residues. V was cut by 3 bases and J by 3 bases, with 12 bases left in between. The DNA for the CDR3 is TGCGCCAGCAGCTCGAGGGCGGCGGCTAATGAAAAACTGTTTTTT. This gives the protein CASSSRAAANEKLFF.

Comments on this clonotype: It may be a read error: a sequence one base away is much more abundant. The chain couples TRBV6-6 to TRBJ2-7; tentatively, D is TRBD1 (6 bases). This CDR3 has 17 residues. V was pared by 1 base and J by 0 bases, with 16 bases between. The germline V gene encodes CDR1 MNHNY and CDR2 SVGAGI (reference sequence). CDR3 residues: CASSYLAGESYSYEQYF. Here the CDR3 DNA reads TGTGCCAGCAGTTACTTGGCAGGGGAGTCATACTCCTACGAGCAGTACTTC.

This clonotype was seen a handful of times. V is TRBV29-1 and J is TRBJ1-5; a weak D match, TRBD1 (5 bases). This CDR3 is built from 13 residues. V was pared by 4 bases and J by 3 bases, with 10 bases between. Per germline, CDR1 SQVTM and CDR2 ANQGSEA. The CDR3 spells CSVGSGPNQPQHF. The CDR3 DNA reads as TGCAGCGTTGGATCGGGGCCCAATCAGCCCCAGCATTTT.

Ten or more counts support this clonotype. The chain has TRBV29-1 and TRBJ2-7; perhaps D is TRBD1 or TRBD2 (5 bases each). The V and J ends lost 8 bases and 7 bases respectively, with 21 bases between them. This CDR3 is built from 13 residues. The germline gives CDR1 SQVTM, CDR2 ANQGSEA. The CDR3 loop is CSIQPGLGREQYF. The CDR3 DNA is TGCAGCATTCAACCGGGGCTGGGCCGAGAGCAGTACTTC.

This clonotype has a count of ten or more. The rearrangement joins TRBV30 to TRBJ2-2; the D gene is possibly TRBD2 (5 bases). Germline assignment: CDR1 GTSNPN and CDR2 SVGIG (reference sequence). The CDR3 consists of 14 residues. V was pared by 0 bases and J by 7 bases, with 12 bases between. DNA of the CDR3: TGTGCCTGGAGTGTATCACTGCGGGTCGGGGAGCTGTTTTTT. Residues: CAWSVSLRVGELFF.

This clonotype appeared many times. This chain uses TRBV20-1 with TRBJ2-7; D ambiguous. The germline V gene has CDR1 DFQATT and CDR2 SNEGSKA (reference sequence). The CDR3 extends over 12 amino acids. Trimming pared 1 base from V and 3 bases from J, leaving 7 bases between. The CDR3 protein is CSARGSNYEQYF. CDR3 bases: TGCAGTGCTAGAGGTTCCAACTACGAGCAGTACTTC.

This clonotype was counted at least ten times. This rearrangement joins TRBV12-3 or TRBV12-4 to TRBJ1-3; TRBD1 might be the D (5 bases). Trimming shortened V by 6 bases and J by 3 bases, and 12 bases separated the two germline ends. The CDR3 runs 14 residues. CDR3 protein: CASRFGGDGNTIYF. The CDR3 bases are TGTGCCAGCAGATTTGGAGGGGATGGAAACACCATATATTTT.

The chain is built from TRBV5-4 and TRBJ1-1; D is perhaps TRBD1 (6 bases). The CDR3 totals 16 residues. V was shortened by 3 bases and J by 1 base, with 16 bases between the two germline ends. Looked up from germline, CDR1 is SGHNT and CDR2 is YYREEE (reference sequence). The CDR3 region is CASSSYTQGWNTEAFF. Written as DNA, the CDR3 is TGTGCCAGCAGCTCCTACACACAGGGTTGGAACACTGAAGCTTTCTTT.

V and J are TRBV4-3 and TRBJ2-7, with TRBD1 as a possible D gene (6 bases). Germline V gene data show CDR1 as LGHNA and CDR2 as YSLEER. The CDR3 is 16 amino acids. Trimming removed 3 bases at V and 4 bases at J, with 19 bases between. Here the CDR3 DNA reads TGCGCCAGCAGCCAGACACAGGGTTTTGTTATGTACGAGCAGTACTTC. Translating gives CASSQTQGFVMYEQYF.

Note on this clonotype: One base away lies a much larger clone, so this may be a sequencing read error. J is TRBJ2-1 and V is TRBV20-1; D might be TRBD1 (6 bases). CDR3 length: 12 residues. Germline CDR1 DFQATT, CDR2 SNEGSKA (reference sequence). The CDR3 nucleotides read TGCAATGCTACTACAGGGTTCGATGAGCAGTTCTTC. It codes for CNATTGFDEQFF.

This clonotype has at least ten counts. The CDR3, as DNA: TGTGCCAGCAGCCCCTCGGCGGGGGCGAACAATTCACCCCTCCACTTT. Amino acids: CASSPSAGANNSPLHF. The chain has TRBV7-9 and TRBJ1-6; maybe TRBD1 (6 bases). The CDR3 consists of 16 residues. Germline V lookup: CDR1 SEHNR, CDR2 FQNEAQ (reference sequence). V was trimmed by 5 bases and J by 7 bases, leaving 18 bases between them.

A few counts support this clonotype. The chain carries TRBV20-1 and TRBJ2-4, with a tentative D call TRBD2 (6 bases). CDR1 DFQATT and CDR2 SNEGSKA come from the germline V gene (reference sequence). The germline V and J ends were trimmed by 0 bases and 5 bases, with 14 bases remaining between them. This CDR3 has 15 residues. For the CDR3, the DNA is TGCAGTGCTAGAGACGCGGGCAGGGAGGAAAACATTCAGTACTTC. Its translation is CSARDAGREENIQYF.

This clonotype showed up many times. This chain links TRBV10-3 with TRBJ1-2; D not certain. CDR1 is ENHRY, CDR2 SYGVKD, per germline. This CDR3 has 14 residues. Trimming left V 2 bases short and J 0 bases short, with 7 bases between. The CDR3 is CAISEGRTNYGYTF. In nucleotides, the CDR3 is TGTGCCATCAGTGAGGGCAGAACTAACTATGGCTACACCTTC.

This clonotype was observed at least ten times. V gene TRBV30 combines with J gene TRBJ2-1; no firm D call. Germline CDR1 is GTSNPN and CDR2 is SVGIG (reference sequence). The CDR3 has 12 amino acids. Trimming pared 7 bases from V and 0 bases from J, leaving 7 bases between. CDR3 sequence reads: CAFVSSYNEQFF. The DNA for the CDR3 is TGTGCCTTCGTAAGCTCCTACAATGAGCAGTTCTTC. Supplemented by reference TRBV30 and TRBJ2-1, the full variable domain reads SQTIHQWPATLVQPVGSPLSLECTVEGTSNPNLYWYRQAAGRGLQLLFYSVGIGQISSEVPQNLSASRPQDRQFILSSKKLLLSDSGFYLCAFVSSYNEQFFGPGTRLTVL.

This clonotype was seen many times. The rearrangement uses TRBV10-3 and TRBJ2-7; weak D call: TRBD1 (6 bases). The CDR3 consists of 14 residues. Germline loops: CDR1 ENHRY, CDR2 SYGVKD. Trimming took 7 bases from V and 2 from J, leaving 15 bases between them. CDR3 loop: CAIIGDRNTYEQYF. The DNA for the CDR3 is TGTGCCATCATAGGCGACAGGAATACCTACGAGCAGTACTTC.

The chain combines TRBV6-5 with TRBJ2-7, with a possible D match to TRBD2 (5 bases). Germline CDR1 MNHEY, CDR2 SVGAGI. The CDR3 has 15 amino acids. V was cut by 2 bases and J by 0 bases, with 11 bases left in between. CDR3 nucleotides: TGTGCCAGCAGTTACGGGAGCCCGAGCTCCTACGAGCAGTACTTC. Translated: CASSYGSPSSYEQYF.

This chain uses TRBV27 with TRBJ1-5, with a weak D call TRBD1 (5 bases). With 2 bases removed from V and 3 bases from J, the gap between germline ends came to 8 bases. Germline assignment: CDR1 MNHEY and CDR2 SMNVEV (reference sequence). The CDR3 contains 14 residues. CDR3 nucleotide sequence: TGTGCCAGCAGTTTAGGGGGGTTCAATCAGCCCCAGCATTTT. Its protein is CASSLGGFNQPQHF.